Below are 29 T cell receptor beta chains sequenced from a single sample in a study of patients and donors after allogeneic stem cell transplantation. TCRdb redid the calling of the RT-PCR reads with MiXCR, one entry per CDR3 protein. The table records about 160,000 distinct CDR3 sequences, about a third of them present only once. Sequencing was done on a sample of blood, either unsorted or a sorted T cell fraction (not recorded which). The receptors derive from a human donor who was either an allogeneic HSCT recipient or a stem cell or donor lymphocyte infusion donor (not recorded which). It is not recorded whose cells these are; they may come from a transplant donor.

The chain uses TRBV12-3 or TRBV12-4 and TRBJ1-1; TRBD1 matches 9 bases. V shed 3 bases and J 5 bases; nucleotides not matched to a gene: 10. The CDR3 totals 16 residues. CDR3 nucleotide sequence: TGTGCCAGCAGTTTTCCTCCGGGACAGGGACGAACTGAAGCTTTCTTT. It specifies CASSFPPGQGRTEAFF.

The chain couples TRBV28 to TRBJ2-7; 11 bases map to TRBD1. This CDR3 is built from 14 residues. V shed 6 bases and J 4 bases; nucleotides not matched to a gene: 5. CDR1 MDHEN and CDR2 SYDVKM come from the germline V gene. The CDR3 coding sequence is TGTGCCAGCAGCAAGGACAGGGGGCTTTACGAGCAGTACGTC. Translating gives CASSKDRGLYEQYV.

V and J are TRBV12-3 or TRBV12-4 and TRBJ1-1; TRBD1 agrees at 8 bases. The V and J ends lost 2 bases and 6 bases, in that order; junction bases with no gene match: 2. The CDR3 spans 13 residues. The CDR3 DNA sequence: TGTGCCAGCAGTTTACGCAGGGGGCCTGAAGCTTTCTTT. The encoded protein is CASSLRRGPEAFF.

This clonotype has more than one count but fewer than ten. This chain uses TRBV7-2 with TRBJ1-6; no definite D call. Per the germline V gene, CDR1 is SGHTA and CDR2 is FQGNSA. V dropped 5 bases and J dropped 9 bases, with 20 bases sitting between them. The CDR3 consists of 16 residues. The CDR3, as DNA: TGTGCCAGCAGCCAAAAAGACTGTCTGGGGTGTTCACCCCTCCACTTT. It codes for CASSQKDCLGCSPLHF. Together with reference TRBV7-2 and TRBJ1-6, the CDR3 gives the full variable domain: GAGVSQSPSNKVTEKGKDVELRCDPISGHTALYWYRQSLGQGLEFLIYFQGNSAPDKSGLPSDRFSAERTGGSVSTLTIQRTQQEDSAVYLCASSQKDCLGCSPLHFGNGTRLTVT.

The chain uses TRBV3-1 and TRBJ2-7; TRBD2 might be the D (6 bases). The CDR3 spans 18 residues. Trimming took 2 bases from V and 2 from J, leaving 22 bases between them. Looked up from germline, CDR1 is LGHDT and CDR2 is YNNKEL (reference sequence). The CDR3 region has the DNA TGTGCCAGCAGCCAACCCACCCCTTGGAGGGCTTCAACCTACGAGCAGTACGTC. Translating it yields CASSQPTPWRASTYEQYV.

The chain couples TRBV28 to TRBJ2-7; TRBD1 might be the D (7 bases). Trimming pared 5 bases from V and 4 bases from J, leaving 18 bases between. The CDR3 extends over 15 amino acids. CDR1 is MDHEN, CDR2 SYDVKM, per germline. The CDR3 region is CASSPISTGRYEQYV. CDR3 in DNA: TGTGCCAGCAGTCCAATCTCGACAGGGAGGTACGAGCAGTACGTC.

This rearrangement joins TRBV7-2 to TRBJ1-2; no clear D gene. Germline V gene sequence: CDR1 SGHTA, CDR2 FQGNSA. The CDR3 consists of 11 residues. V lost 5 bases to trimming and J lost 8 bases, with 9 bases between them. This chain's CDR3 is CASSRHRGYTF. The CDR3 DNA follows: TGTGCCAGCAGCCGCCATCGGGGCTACACCTTC.

The rearrangement uses TRBV20-1 and TRBJ1-1; the D is unclear. Trimming took off 6 bases at V and 3 bases at J, with 5 bases between the two ends. The CDR3 totals 10 residues. The germline CDR1 and CDR2 sequences are DFQATT and SNEGSKA (reference sequence). CDR3 in DNA: TGCAGTGCATCTGACACTGAAGCTTTCTTT. It translates to CSASDTEAFF.

There are a few counts of this clonotype. V and J are TRBV20-1 and TRBJ2-2, with D possibly matching TRBD2 (6 bases). The germline V and J ends were trimmed by 5 bases and 7 bases, with 17 bases remaining between them. CDR3 length: 14 amino acids. Germline CDR1 is DFQATT and CDR2 is SNEGSKA (reference sequence). The CDR3 DNA sequence: TGCAGTGCTCAAGGGCAGAGGGGACTCGGGGAGCTGTTTTTT. Protein: CSAQGQRGLGELFF.

The chain joins TRBV28 to TRBJ2-7, with 7 bases fitting TRBD1. The CDR3 runs to 15 residues. Germline V CDR1 and CDR2: MDHEN, SYDVKM. Trimming removed 4 bases from V and 0 bases from J; junction bases left unmatched: 6. CDR3 nucleotide sequence: TGTGCCAGCAGTTCCTCTTACAGGGGCTCCTACGAGCAGTACTTC. This codes for CASSSSYRGSYEQYF.

CDR3 protein: CASKMLLGPKYF. The DNA of the CDR3 is TGTGCCAGCAAGATGCTACTGGGACCAAAGTACTTC. The rearrangement links TRBV6-2 or TRBV6-3 to TRBJ2-5; D may match TRBD1 or TRBD2 (5 bases each). Looked up from germline, CDR1 is MNHEY and CDR2 is SVGEGT. The CDR3 has 12 residues. V was cut by 7 bases and J by 12 bases, with 18 bases left in between.

The V call is TRBV24-1, the J call TRBJ2-2; D is ambiguous. Looked up from germline, CDR1 is KGHDR and CDR2 is SFDVKD. V lost 3 bases and J lost 2, with 12 bases in between. The CDR3 length is 16 residues. The CDR3 DNA reads TGTGCCACCAGTGATCCTGCCTTGGGAAACACCGGGGAGCTGTTTTTT. Its translation is CATSDPALGNTGELFF.

This clonotype was detected a few times. The rearrangement joins TRBV6-5 to TRBJ1-6, with D unresolved. Per the germline V gene, CDR1 is MNHEY and CDR2 is SVGAGI. V was shortened by 2 bases and J by 7 bases, with 12 bases between the two germline ends. The CDR3 consists of 15 residues. The DNA of the CDR3 is TGTGCCAGCAGTTACCAACGGGCCCTCAATTCACCCCTCCACTTT. Translating gives CASSYQRALNSPLHF.

The J gene is TRBJ1-6, the V gene TRBV12-3 or TRBV12-4; TRBD1 matches at 9 bases. This CDR3 is 15 amino acids long. V lost 2 bases and J lost 10; bases outside the gene matches: 6. The CDR3 DNA follows: TGTGCCAGCAGTTTATTGGGACAGGGATTCTCACCCCTCCACTTT. Its protein product is CASSLLGQGFSPLHF.

V is TRBV20-1 and J is TRBJ2-7; 7 bases are shared with TRBD1. This CDR3 is built from 12 residues. The junction had 7 bases not matched to a gene; V was cut back by 6 bases and J by 5 bases. The germline V gene has CDR1 DFQATT and CDR2 SNEGSKA (reference sequence). DNA of the CDR3: TGCAGTGCAACCGACAGGGACGACGAGCAGTACTTC. Translating it yields CSATDRDDEQYF.

This rearrangement joins TRBV28 to TRBJ1-5, with D unresolved. The CDR3 contains 12 residues. Germline CDR1 and CDR2: MDHEN and SYDVKM. With 10 bases removed from V and 6 bases from J, the gap between germline ends came to 13 bases. CDR3: CATREVGQPQHF. In DNA form, the CDR3 reads TGTGCCACCCGGGAAGTGGGTCAGCCCCAGCATTTT.

This clonotype has just a few counts. The chain employs TRBV28 and TRBJ1-1, with D tentatively TRBD1 (5 bases). The CDR3 contains 15 residues. CDR1 MDHEN and CDR2 SYDVKM come from the germline V gene. V dropped 1 base and J dropped 0 bases, with 9 bases sitting between them. CDR3 bases: TGTGCCAGCAGTTTATATCCAGGGATGAACACTGAAGCTTTCTTT. Its protein is CASSLYPGMNTEAFF.

CDR3 loop: CASSLQTGGLNTEAFF. CDR3 bases: TGTGCCAGCAGCCTCCAGACTGGGGGGCTGAACACTGAAGCTTTCTTT. The chain has TRBV27 and TRBJ1-1, with D possibly being TRBD1 (6 bases). Germline loops: CDR1 MNHEY, CDR2 SMNVEV (reference sequence). V lost 6 bases, J lost 0 bases, and 17 bases lay in between. CDR3 size: 16 residues.

The table lists this clonotype with a few counts. The V gene is TRBV7-2, the J gene TRBJ1-6, with D possibly TRBD1 on 5 matching bases. Germline V CDR1 and CDR2: SGHTA, FQGNSA. Trimming stripped 10 bases from V and 5 bases from J, with 24 bases between. This CDR3 has 17 amino acids. The CDR3 here is CATSHKVHGGDNSPLHF. The CDR3 coding sequence is TGTGCCACCTCTCATAAGGTGCACGGAGGGGATAATTCACCCCTCCACTTT. The entire variable domain, with the rest obtained from reference TRBV7-2 and TRBJ1-6, is as follows: GAGVSQSPSNKVTEKGKDVELRCDPISGHTALYWYRQSLGQGLEFLIYFQGNSAPDKSGLPSDRFSAERTGGSVSTLTIQRTQQEDSAVYLCATSHKVHGGDNSPLHFGNGTRLTVT.

This clonotype has a single count. V gene TRBV12-3 or TRBV12-4 combines with J gene TRBJ2-7; D gene uncertain. The CDR3 covers 13 residues. V lost 5 bases and J 2 bases, leaving 10 bases between the germline ends. Here the CDR3 reads CASSRLPAYEQYF. CDR3 nucleotide sequence: TGTGCCAGCAGTCGACTCCCCGCCTACGAGCAGTACTTC.

This clonotype was detected only a few times. V usage is TRBV12-3 or TRBV12-4 and J usage is TRBJ2-3, with 11 bases lining up with TRBD2. Trimming at V came to 3 bases and at J to 2 bases, leaving 1 base not matched to a gene. This CDR3 region has 15 residues. The CDR3 protein is CASSFSGGDTDTQYF. In DNA, the CDR3 is TGTGCCAGCAGTTTTAGCGGGGGGGACACAGATACGCAGTATTTT.

The gene calls are TRBV28 and TRBJ2-7, with D perhaps being TRBD1 or TRBD2 (6 bases each). Trimming shortened V by 5 bases and J by 2 bases, and 13 bases separated the two germline ends. This CDR3 comprises 14 residues. CDR1 MDHEN and CDR2 SYDVKM come from the germline V gene. CDR3 nucleotide sequence: TGTGCCAGCAGTGGAGGGGACACAGCCTACGAGCAGTACGTC. Translating it yields CASSGGDTAYEQYV.

This clonotype was detected a few times. CDR3 in DNA: TGTGCCACCAGCAGAGAGGGGACAGGCGAAGCTTTCTTT. Translated, it gives CATSREGTGEAFF. The chain has TRBV15 and TRBJ1-1, with TRBD1 identical over 8 bases. CDR1 LNHNV and CDR2 YYDKDF come from the germline V gene (reference sequence). V was pared by 0 bases and J by 8 bases, with 2 bases of the junction left unmatched. The length of the CDR3 is 13 residues. The entire variable domain, with the rest obtained from reference TRBV15 and TRBJ1-1, is as follows: DAMVIQNPRYQVTQFGKPVTLSCSQTLNHNVMYWYQQKSSQAPKLLFHYYDKDFNNEADTPDNFQSRRPNTSFCFLDIRSPGLGDTAMYLCATSREGTGEAFFGQGTRLTVV.

J is TRBJ1-4 and V is TRBV12-3 or TRBV12-4; tentatively, D is TRBD1 (6 bases). V dropped 5 bases and J dropped 9 bases, with 10 bases sitting between them. CDR3 length: 12 amino acids. The CDR3 region is CASSPGTQKLFF. As DNA, the CDR3 is TGTGCCAGCAGTCCCGGGACACAAAAACTGTTTTTT.

The chain has TRBV5-1 and TRBJ2-5; 7 nucleotides agree with TRBD2. Germline values: CDR1 SGHRS, CDR2 YFSETQ. The CDR3 runs to 15 residues. The V and J ends lost 0 bases and 2 bases, in that order; junction bases with no gene match: 4. The CDR3 coding sequence is TGCGCCAGCAGCTTGGGGCCGGGGGGACAAGAGACCCAGTACTTC. It encodes CASSLGPGGQETQYF.

The CDR3 nucleotides read TGTGCCAGCAGTTTATATGCCCCAGTGGGGGAGCTGTTTTTT. Protein: CASSLYAPVGELFF. This chain uses TRBV27 with TRBJ2-2; unclear D gene. CDR1 MNHEY and CDR2 SMNVEV come from the germline V gene (reference sequence). Trimming took off 1 base at V and 8 bases at J, with 11 bases between the two ends. CDR3 length equals 14 residues.

V is TRBV27 and J is TRBJ1-2; D is uncertain. Germline values: CDR1 MNHEY, CDR2 SMNVEV (reference sequence). The length of the CDR3 is 14 residues. The germline V and J ends were trimmed by 8 bases and 0 bases, with 13 bases remaining between them. As DNA, the CDR3 is TGTGCCAGCGGCCCACTCCAGCCTAACTATGGCTACACCTTC. Translated: CASGPLQPNYGYTF.

The table lists this clonotype with a few counts. This sequence joins TRBV12-3 or TRBV12-4 and TRBJ1-6, with a possible D match to TRBD1 (5 bases). Trimming stripped 7 bases from V and 9 bases from J, with 22 bases between. The CDR3 is 16 amino acids. This chain's CDR3 is CASTIFGGGYRSPLHF. DNA of the CDR3: TGTGCCAGCACCATATTCGGGGGGGGTTATCGTTCACCCCTCCACTTT.

The gene calls are TRBV27 and TRBJ2-5; TRBD2 matches 7 bases. There are 15 residues in the CDR3. Germline CDR1 is MNHEY and CDR2 is SMNVEV (reference sequence). V dropped 0 bases and J dropped 4; count of bases not matched to a gene: 5. CDR3 loop: CASSLSPTGGETQYF. CDR3 nucleotide sequence: TGTGCCAGCAGTTTATCTCCCACGGGGGGAGAGACCCAGTACTTC.